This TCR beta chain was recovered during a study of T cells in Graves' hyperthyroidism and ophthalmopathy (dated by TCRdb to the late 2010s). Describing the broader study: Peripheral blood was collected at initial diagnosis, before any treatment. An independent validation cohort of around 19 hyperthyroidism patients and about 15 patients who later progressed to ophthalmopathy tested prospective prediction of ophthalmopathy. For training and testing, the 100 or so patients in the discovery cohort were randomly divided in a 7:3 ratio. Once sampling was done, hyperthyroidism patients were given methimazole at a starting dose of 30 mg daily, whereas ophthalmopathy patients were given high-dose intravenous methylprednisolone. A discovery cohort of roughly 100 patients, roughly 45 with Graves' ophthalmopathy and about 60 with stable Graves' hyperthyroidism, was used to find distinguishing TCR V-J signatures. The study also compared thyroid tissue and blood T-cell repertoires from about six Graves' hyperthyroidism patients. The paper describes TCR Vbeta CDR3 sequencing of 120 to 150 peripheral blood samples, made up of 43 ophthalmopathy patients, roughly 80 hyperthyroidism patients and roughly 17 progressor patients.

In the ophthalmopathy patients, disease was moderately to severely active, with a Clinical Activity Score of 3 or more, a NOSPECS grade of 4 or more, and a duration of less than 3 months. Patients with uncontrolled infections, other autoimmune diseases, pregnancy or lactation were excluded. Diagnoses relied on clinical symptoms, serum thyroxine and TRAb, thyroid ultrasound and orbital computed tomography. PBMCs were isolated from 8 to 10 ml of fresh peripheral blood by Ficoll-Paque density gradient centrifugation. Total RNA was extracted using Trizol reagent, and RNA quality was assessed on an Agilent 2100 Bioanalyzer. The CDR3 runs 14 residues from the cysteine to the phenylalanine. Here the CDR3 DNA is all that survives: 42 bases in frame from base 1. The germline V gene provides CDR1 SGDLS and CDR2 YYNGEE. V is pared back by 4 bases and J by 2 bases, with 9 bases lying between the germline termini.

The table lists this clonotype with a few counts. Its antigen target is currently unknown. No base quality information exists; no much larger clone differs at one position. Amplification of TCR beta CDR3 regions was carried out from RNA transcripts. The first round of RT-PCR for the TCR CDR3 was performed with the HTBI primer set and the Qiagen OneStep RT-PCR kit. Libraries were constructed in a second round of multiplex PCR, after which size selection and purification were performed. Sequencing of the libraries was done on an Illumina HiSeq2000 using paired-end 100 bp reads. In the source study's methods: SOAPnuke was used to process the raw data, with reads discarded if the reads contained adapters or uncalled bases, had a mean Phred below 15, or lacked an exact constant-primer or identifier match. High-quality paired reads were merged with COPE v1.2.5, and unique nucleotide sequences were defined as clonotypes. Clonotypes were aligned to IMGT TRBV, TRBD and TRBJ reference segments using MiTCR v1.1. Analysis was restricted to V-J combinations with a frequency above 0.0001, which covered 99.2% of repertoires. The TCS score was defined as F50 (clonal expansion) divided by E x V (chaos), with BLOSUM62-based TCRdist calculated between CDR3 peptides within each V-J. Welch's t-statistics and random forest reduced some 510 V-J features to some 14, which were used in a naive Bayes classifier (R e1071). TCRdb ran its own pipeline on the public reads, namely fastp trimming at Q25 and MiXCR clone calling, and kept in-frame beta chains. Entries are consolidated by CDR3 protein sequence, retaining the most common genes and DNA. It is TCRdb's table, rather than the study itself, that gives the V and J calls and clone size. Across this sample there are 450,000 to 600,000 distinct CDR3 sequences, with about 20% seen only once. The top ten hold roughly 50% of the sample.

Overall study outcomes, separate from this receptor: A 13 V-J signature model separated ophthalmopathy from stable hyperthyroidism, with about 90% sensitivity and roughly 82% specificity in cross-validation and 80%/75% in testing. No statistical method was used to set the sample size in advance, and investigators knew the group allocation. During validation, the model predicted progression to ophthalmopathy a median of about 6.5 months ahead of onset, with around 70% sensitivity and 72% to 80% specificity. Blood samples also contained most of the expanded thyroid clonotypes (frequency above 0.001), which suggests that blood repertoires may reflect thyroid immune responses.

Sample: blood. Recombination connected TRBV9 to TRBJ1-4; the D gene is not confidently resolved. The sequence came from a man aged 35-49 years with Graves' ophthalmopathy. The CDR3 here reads CASSLGLTNEKLFF. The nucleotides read TGTGCCAGCAGCTTAGGGTTGACTAATGAAAAACTGTTTTTT.